The rows below give T cell receptor beta chains drawn from one sample of a study of OX40 agonist ivuxolimab in advanced cancers. The table came from immunoSEQ multiplex PCR; TCRdb's copy has only in-frame clones and leaves some out. Seen here are 70,000 or so clones, roughly nine tenths observed once, and the top ten hold 0.94%. The sequenced sample was CD4+ or CD8+ T cells sorted from blood, obtained in a trial of the OX40 agonist ivuxolimab. All receptors come from an adult with an advanced solid tumor such as melanoma, head and neck, liver or kidney cancer. The CDR3 runs from the conserved cysteine through the conserved F or W. Fields, in order: clone size, D gene, J gene, V gene, CDR3 DNA, CDR3 protein. A D gene is named only where the DNA matches it firmly. Some rows have no size entry. The others give once, few or many, or a class for an expanded clone.

clone_size: .; d_call: .; j_call: TRBJ2-2; v_call: TRBV5-1; cdr3_nt: TGCGCCAGCAGCCCCTGGGGAGAAAAGGACACCGGGGAGCTGTTTTTT; cdr3_aa: CASSPWGEKDTGELFF
clone_size: .; d_call: .; j_call: TRBJ2-1; v_call: TRBV14; cdr3_nt: TGTGCCAGCAGCCAACAAATGGCGGGTGAGCAGTTCTTC; cdr3_aa: CASSQQMAGEQFF
clone_size: .; d_call: .; j_call: TRBJ1-2; v_call: TRBV5-1; cdr3_nt: TGCGCCAGCAGCTTGACCGGGGACTATGGCTACACCTTC; cdr3_aa: CASSLTGDYGYTF
clone_size: .; d_call: TRBD1; j_call: TRBJ2-3; v_call: TRBV5-4; cdr3_nt: TGTGCCAGCAGCGCCTCGACAGGGGCTGGAGATACGCAGTATTTT; cdr3_aa: CASSASTGAGDTQYF
clone_size: .; d_call: .; j_call: TRBJ1-1; v_call: TRBV4-1; cdr3_nt: TGCGCCAGCAGCCAACCTATGCGGGGTACTGAAGCTTTCTTT; cdr3_aa: CASSQPMRGTEAFF
clone_size: .; d_call: TRBD2; j_call: TRBJ2-3; v_call: TRBV7-9; cdr3_nt: TGTGCCAGCAGTTCAGGAGGCGGGGGGACTACAGATACGCAGTATTTT; cdr3_aa: CASSSGGGGTTDTQYF
clone_size: .; d_call: .; j_call: TRBJ1-4; v_call: TRBV6-1; cdr3_nt: TGTGCCAGCAGTGGTCCCGTCGGTTCAACTAATGAAAAACTGTTTTTT; cdr3_aa: CASSGPVGSTNEKLFF
clone_size: .; d_call: TRBD2; j_call: TRBJ2-5; v_call: TRBV28; cdr3_nt: TGTGCCAGCAGTTTAAATCGGGGGGGCAAGACCCAGTACTTC; cdr3_aa: CASSLNRGGKTQYF
clone_size: .; d_call: .; j_call: TRBJ2-7; v_call: TRBV18; cdr3_nt: TGTGCCAGCTCACCACCTAGTTTATACGAGCAGTACTTC; cdr3_aa: CASSPPSLYEQYF
clone_size: .; d_call: TRBD2; j_call: TRBJ2-2; v_call: TRBV5-1; cdr3_nt: TGCGCCAGCAGCCTTCGGACTAGCGGGAGTGGCACCGGGGAGCTGTTTTTT; cdr3_aa: CASSLRTSGSGTGELFF
clone_size: .; d_call: .; j_call: TRBJ2-4; v_call: TRBV29-1; cdr3_nt: TGCAGCGTGCGGGACAGCAACATTCAGTACTTC; cdr3_aa: CSVRDSNIQYF
clone_size: .; d_call: .; j_call: TRBJ1-1; v_call: TRBV19; cdr3_nt: TGTGCCAGTAGTAGCCAAAGTTGGAACACTGAAGCTTTCTTT; cdr3_aa: CASSSQSWNTEAFF
clone_size: .; d_call: .; j_call: TRBJ1-1; v_call: TRBV28; cdr3_nt: TGTGCCAGCAGTCCTCCCGTCACTGAAGCTTTCTTT; cdr3_aa: CASSPPVTEAFF
clone_size: once; d_call: .; j_call: TRBJ2-3; v_call: TRBV2; cdr3_nt: TGTGCCAGTGATGGGCGGGAACTAAGCACAGATACGCAGTATTTT; cdr3_aa: CASDGRELSTDTQYF
clone_size: once; d_call: TRBD1; j_call: TRBJ1-5; v_call: TRBV9; cdr3_nt: TGTGCCAGCAGCCCCGGGACAGGGGCTGCCAATCAGCCCCAGCATTTT; cdr3_aa: CASSPGTGAANQPQHF
clone_size: .; d_call: .; j_call: TRBJ1-6; v_call: TRBV9; cdr3_nt: TGTGCCAGCAGCGTAGACGGGTTGAGGTCACCCCTCCACTTT; cdr3_aa: CASSVDGLRSPLHF
clone_size: .; d_call: .; j_call: TRBJ1-2; v_call: TRBV28; cdr3_nt: TGTGCCAGCAGCTCTAACGACGGGGGTGTCTACACCTTC; cdr3_aa: CASSSNDGGVYTF
clone_size: .; d_call: .; j_call: TRBJ1-1; v_call: TRBV5-1; cdr3_nt: TGCGCCAGCAGCGCCCTAGGGGACACTGAAGCTTTCTTT; cdr3_aa: CASSALGDTEAFF
clone_size: .; d_call: .; j_call: TRBJ2-2; v_call: TRBV14; cdr3_nt: TGTGCCAGCAGCCAAGCGATTAGAACCGGGGAGCTGTTTTTT; cdr3_aa: CASSQAIRTGELFF
clone_size: .; d_call: .; j_call: TRBJ2-7; v_call: TRBV5-1; cdr3_nt: TGCGCCAGCAGCTTGGGTAGGGATGGTGGCTACGAGCAGTACTTC; cdr3_aa: CASSLGRDGGYEQYF
clone_size: .; d_call: TRBD2; j_call: TRBJ2-2; v_call: TRBV7-9; cdr3_nt: TGTGCCAGCAGCTTACTAGCGGACACCGGGGAGCTGTTTTTT; cdr3_aa: CASSLLADTGELFF
clone_size: .; d_call: .; j_call: TRBJ1-5; v_call: TRBV18; cdr3_nt: TGTGCCAGCTCAACGGGACAAGAGGTTATGCGGCCCCAGCATTTT; cdr3_aa: CASSTGQEVMRPQHF
clone_size: .; d_call: TRBD2; j_call: TRBJ2-3; v_call: TRBV12-5; cdr3_nt: TGTGCTAGTGGTTTTGGGCTAGCGGAGACAGATACGCAGTATTTT; cdr3_aa: CASGFGLAETDTQYF
clone_size: .; d_call: .; j_call: TRBJ2-7; v_call: TRBV30; cdr3_nt: TGTGCCTGGAGTGAGGCTTCTCAGCGGTCCTACGAGCAGTACTTC; cdr3_aa: CAWSEASQRSYEQYF
clone_size: .; d_call: .; j_call: TRBJ1-2; v_call: TRBV5-4; cdr3_nt: TGTGCCAGCACCCTGGGGGGGAACTATGGCTACACCTTC; cdr3_aa: CASTLGGNYGYTF
clone_size: .; d_call: .; j_call: TRBJ1-4; v_call: TRBV18; cdr3_nt: TGTGCCAGCTCACCCAACCCCCTAGGAGCAACTAATGAAAAACTGTTTTTT; cdr3_aa: CASSPNPLGATNEKLFF
clone_size: .; d_call: .; j_call: TRBJ2-1; v_call: TRBV21-1; cdr3_nt: TGTGCCAGCAGCGAAAAACCGGGTAGCGGGAGGGAACACAATGAGCAGTTCTTC; cdr3_aa: CASSEKPGSGREHNEQFF
clone_size: once; d_call: .; j_call: TRBJ1-1; v_call: TRBV5-1; cdr3_nt: TGCGCCAGCAGCCCGGGACAAACCTGGAACACTGAAGCTTTCTTT; cdr3_aa: CASSPGQTWNTEAFF
clone_size: .; d_call: TRBD1; j_call: TRBJ1-3; v_call: TRBV27; cdr3_nt: TGTGCCAGCAGTTCTAACAGGGGATCTGGAAACACCATATATTTT; cdr3_aa: CASSSNRGSGNTIYF
clone_size: .; d_call: TRBD1; j_call: TRBJ1-2; v_call: TRBV6-1; cdr3_nt: TGTGCCAGCAGAGGGACAGCCTATGGCTACACCTTC; cdr3_aa: CASRGTAYGYTF
clone_size: .; d_call: .; j_call: TRBJ2-5; v_call: TRBV6-4; cdr3_nt: TGTGCCAGCAGTGACTCGGCGGATCAAGAGACCCAGTACTTC; cdr3_aa: CASSDSADQETQYF
clone_size: .; d_call: TRBD1; j_call: TRBJ2-1; v_call: TRBV5-1; cdr3_nt: TGCGCCAGCAGCTTGGGGGACAGGGCGAGGGGAGATGAGCAGTTCTTC; cdr3_aa: CASSLGDRARGDEQFF
clone_size: .; d_call: TRBD2; j_call: TRBJ2-3; v_call: TRBV2; cdr3_nt: TGTGCCAGCAGGGCTAGCGGGATAAGCACAGATACGCAGTATTTT; cdr3_aa: CASRASGISTDTQYF
clone_size: .; d_call: .; j_call: TRBJ2-1; v_call: TRBV20-1; cdr3_nt: TGCAGTGCTAGCGGTCGTCATGAGCAGTTCTTC; cdr3_aa: CSASGRHEQFF
clone_size: .; d_call: .; j_call: TRBJ1-6; v_call: TRBV11-2; cdr3_nt: TGTGCCAGCAGCTTTCGGGACATTTCACCCCTCCACTTT; cdr3_aa: CASSFRDISPLHF
clone_size: .; d_call: TRBD1; j_call: TRBJ2-2; v_call: TRBV2; cdr3_nt: TGTGCCAGCAGTGAAGATAGGACAGGGAAGGCCGGGGAGCTGTTTTTT; cdr3_aa: CASSEDRTGKAGELFF
clone_size: .; d_call: .; j_call: TRBJ1-4; v_call: TRBV28; cdr3_nt: TGTGCCAGCGGAGGTTTAAATGAAAAACTGTTTTTT; cdr3_aa: CASGGLNEKLFF
clone_size: .; d_call: .; j_call: TRBJ2-1; v_call: TRBV5-1; cdr3_nt: TGCGCCAGCAGCCTCAGGGAAGGTGAGCAGTTCTTC; cdr3_aa: CASSLREGEQFF
clone_size: once; d_call: .; j_call: TRBJ2-5; v_call: TRBV7-2; cdr3_nt: TGTGCCAGCAGCTTAGGGCTACTCCCAGAGACCCAGTACTTC; cdr3_aa: CASSLGLLPETQYF
clone_size: few; d_call: .; j_call: TRBJ1-4; v_call: TRBV5-1; cdr3_nt: TGCGCCAGCAGCCCGCTCGGCCACGCGAATGAAAAACTGTTTTTT; cdr3_aa: CASSPLGHANEKLFF
clone_size: once; d_call: .; j_call: TRBJ2-2; v_call: TRBV7-6; cdr3_nt: TGTGCCAGCAGCGGGGCCGGGGAGCTGTTTTTT; cdr3_aa: CASSGAGELFF
clone_size: .; d_call: .; j_call: TRBJ1-2; v_call: TRBV19; cdr3_nt: TGTGCCAGTAGTCCCGGCGGGAATTATGGCTACACCTTC; cdr3_aa: CASSPGGNYGYTF
clone_size: once; d_call: .; j_call: TRBJ1-2; v_call: TRBV28; cdr3_nt: TGTGCCAGCAGCCTAGGACACCGCGGCTATGGCTACACCTTC; cdr3_aa: CASSLGHRGYGYTF
clone_size: .; d_call: .; j_call: TRBJ2-3; v_call: TRBV5-4; cdr3_nt: TGTGCCAGCAGCGGTTCCTTCGGCTTTAGCACAGATACGCAGTATTTT; cdr3_aa: CASSGSFGFSTDTQYF
clone_size: once; d_call: .; j_call: TRBJ1-1; v_call: TRBV29-1; cdr3_nt: TGCAGCGTTGAGGTTGCAGGGGTAGGAACTGAAGCTTTTTTT; cdr3_aa: CSVEVAGVGTEAFF
clone_size: .; d_call: .; j_call: TRBJ1-2; v_call: TRBV5-6; cdr3_nt: TGTGCCAGCAGCTTGGCATCAAACTATGGCTACACCTTC; cdr3_aa: CASSLASNYGYTF
clone_size: .; d_call: .; j_call: TRBJ2-2; v_call: TRBV28; cdr3_nt: TGTGCCAGCAGTTCAGGAGGTCTCAACACCGGGGAGCTGTTTTTT; cdr3_aa: CASSSGGLNTGELFF
clone_size: .; d_call: .; j_call: TRBJ1-5; v_call: TRBV25-1; cdr3_nt: TGTGCCAGCAGTGAACCAGGGAAAGGACAGCCCCAGCATTTT; cdr3_aa: CASSEPGKGQPQHF
clone_size: .; d_call: .; j_call: TRBJ2-6; v_call: TRBV29-1; cdr3_nt: TGCAGCGTTGTCTCTGGGGCCAACGTCCTGACTTTC; cdr3_aa: CSVVSGANVLTF
clone_size: .; d_call: .; j_call: TRBJ1-5; v_call: TRBV2; cdr3_nt: TGTGCCAGCAGTGAAGCCGGCAGAAATCAGCCCCAGCATTTT; cdr3_aa: CASSEAGRNQPQHF
clone_size: .; d_call: .; j_call: TRBJ1-5; v_call: TRBV7-9; cdr3_nt: TGTGCCAGCAGCTTAGACGGGAGGCAGAATCAGCCCCAGCATTTT; cdr3_aa: CASSLDGRQNQPQHF
clone_size: .; d_call: .; j_call: TRBJ1-2; v_call: TRBV4-1; cdr3_nt: TGCGCCAGCAGCCAAGATCGGTTTTTCGTTCGACCAAAAAATAACTATGGCTACACCTTC; cdr3_aa: CASSQDRFFVRPKNNYGYTF
clone_size: .; d_call: TRBD2; j_call: TRBJ2-5; v_call: TRBV4-2; cdr3_nt: TGTGCCAGCAGCAAGCGGGGGGGTGGAGAGACCCAGTACTTC; cdr3_aa: CASSKRGGGETQYF
clone_size: .; d_call: .; j_call: TRBJ1-1; v_call: TRBV9; cdr3_nt: TGTGCCAGCAGCGTAGTTCCAGATATGAACACTGAAGCTTTCTTT; cdr3_aa: CASSVVPDMNTEAFF
clone_size: .; d_call: .; j_call: TRBJ2-1; v_call: TRBV28; cdr3_nt: TGTGCCAGTTGGAGCTCCTACAATGAGCAGTTCTTC; cdr3_aa: CASWSSYNEQFF
clone_size: .; d_call: TRBD2; j_call: TRBJ2-2; v_call: TRBV6-6; cdr3_nt: TGTGCCAGCAATCCGGGACTACGCATCGGGGAGCTGTTTTTT; cdr3_aa: CASNPGLRIGELFF
clone_size: .; d_call: .; j_call: TRBJ2-7; v_call: TRBV28; cdr3_nt: TGTGCCAGCACCTTGGGCGCCTACGAGCAGTACTTC; cdr3_aa: CASTLGAYEQYF
clone_size: .; d_call: .; j_call: TRBJ1-2; v_call: TRBV7-8; cdr3_nt: TGTGCCAGCAGCTTAGCTCGGAAAAGGGGCCATGGCTACACCTTC; cdr3_aa: CASSLARKRGHGYTF
clone_size: .; d_call: .; j_call: TRBJ2-3; v_call: TRBV11-2; cdr3_nt: TGTGCCAGCAGCTTAGTGGTAACAGGGCCAGGGCAGTATTTT; cdr3_aa: CASSLVVTGPGQYF